These 10 T cell receptor beta chains were all obtained from the same sample, sequenced in a study of T cell responses to AZD1222 COVID-19 vaccine. Here immunoSEQ multiplex PCR was the method, and the copy in TCRdb shows in-frame clones only, minus some. The sample consists of tens of thousands of clones, over 80% of them appearing once. This material consisted of peripheral blood, taken on day 0 of AZD1222 vaccination. Every receptor here comes from an adult in good health.

This chain joins TRBV5-4 and TRBJ2-5; D remains unclear. Germline CDR1 reads SGHNT; CDR2 reads YYREEE (reference sequence). CDR3 length equals 17 residues. The ends were cut back, 0 bases at V and 3 bases at J, with 18 bases in the middle. CDR3 protein: CASSLDFDWGKKETQYF. The CDR3 DNA reads as TGTGCCAGCAGCTTGGATTTTGACTGGGGTAAAAAAGAGACCCAGTACTTC. The full variable domain, rest sourced from reference TRBV5-4 and TRBJ2-5, is ETGVTQSPTHLIKTRGQQVTLRCSSQSGHNTVSWYQQALGQGPQFIFQYYREEENGRGNFPPRFSGLQFPNYSSELNVNALELDDSALYLCASSLDFDWGKKETQYFGPGTRLLVL.

V usage is TRBV5-5 and J usage is TRBJ2-1; unclear D gene. Trimming took 3 bases from V and 0 from J, leaving 7 bases between them. This CDR3 has 14 residues. Per the germline V gene, CDR1 is SGHKS and CDR2 is YYEKEE (reference sequence). CDR3 sequence: CASSSRSSYNEQFF. In nucleotides, the CDR3 is TGTGCCAGCAGCTCCCGGAGCTCCTACAATGAGCAGTTCTTC.

V and J are TRBV11-1 and TRBJ2-2, with 10 bases aligning to TRBD2. V gave up 4 bases and J gave up 4 bases; unmatched junction bases: 6. CDR3 length: 16 residues. From germline, CDR1 is SGHAT and CDR2 FQDESV (reference sequence). The CDR3 here is CASSSAAGGPTGELFF. The CDR3 nucleotides read TGTGCCAGCAGCTCGGCAGCGGGGGGGCCCACCGGGGAGCTGTTTTTT.

The chain recombines TRBV19 with TRBJ1-4, with TRBD1 identical over 8 bases. This CDR3 is 14 amino acids long. V gave up 7 bases and J gave up 5 bases; unmatched junction bases: 6. Germline V gives CDR1 LNHDA, CDR2 SQIVND (reference sequence). This chain's CDR3 is CASTRGDRNEKLFF. In nucleotides, the CDR3 is TGTGCCAGTACCCGAGGGGACAGGAATGAAAAACTGTTTTTT. The full variable domain, its missing parts supplied by reference TRBV19 and TRBJ1-4, is DGGITQSPKYLFRKEGQNVTLSCEQNLNHDAMYWYRQDPGQGLRLIYYSQIVNDFQKGDIAEGYSVSREKKESFPLTVTSAQKNPTAFYLCASTRGDRNEKLFFGSGTQLSVL.

Note on this clone: A read error may account for a junction end that differs from germline. This chain uses TRBV5-6 with TRBJ2-7, with TRBD1 identical over 10 bases. The CDR3 totals 14 residues. Germline loops: CDR1 SGHDT, CDR2 YYEEEE. The CDR3 spells CVSSLGQGYNEQYF. The CDR3 coding sequence is TGTGTCAGCAGCTTGGGACAGGGGTACAACGAGCAGTACTTC. Based on the CDR3 plus reference TRBV5-6 and TRBJ2-7, the full variable domain is DAGVTQSPTHLIKTRGQQVTLRCSPKSGHDTVSWYQQALGQGPQFIFQYYEEEERQRGNFPDRFSGHQFPNYSSELNVNALLLGDSALYLCVSSLGQGYNEQYFGPGTRLTVT.

The gene calls are TRBV19 and TRBJ2-3; D call uncertain. The CDR3 extends over 16 amino acids. V was cut by 6 bases and J by 2 bases, with 18 bases left in between. CDR1 and CDR2 from the germline V gene are LNHDA and SQIVND (reference sequence). The CDR3 loop is CASSDSAFSYTDTQYF. CDR3 nucleotide sequence: TGTGCCAGTAGCGACTCAGCCTTTAGTTACACAGATACGCAGTATTTT.

The chain links TRBV15 to TRBJ1-1; no clear D. The CDR3 runs to 12 residues. V gave up 1 base and J gave up 8 bases, with 8 bases separating them. Germline CDR1 is LNHNV and CDR2 is YYDKDF (reference sequence). CDR3 sequence: CATSRGGGEAFF. In DNA form, the CDR3 reads TGTGCCACCAGCAGAGGTGGCGGCGAAGCTTTCTTT.

This chain connects TRBV7-9 to TRBJ2-5, with TRBD2 identical over 14 bases. Losses at the gene ends were 6 bases for V and 2 bases for J; bases not matched to a gene: 8. Germline assignment: CDR1 SEHNR and CDR2 FQNEAQ (reference sequence). The CDR3 has 17 residues. CDR3 residues: CASRTGLAGDGQETQYF. As DNA, the CDR3 is TGTGCCAGCAGGACGGGACTAGCGGGAGACGGGCAAGAGACCCAGTACTTC.

The CDR3 here is CASSETDNSPLHF. The CDR3 nucleotides are TGTGCCAGCAGTGAAACAGATAATTCACCCCTCCACTTT. The chain joins TRBV6-4 to TRBJ1-6; unclear D gene. V lost 3 bases and J 5 bases, leaving 5 bases between the germline ends. The germline gives CDR1 MRHNA, CDR2 SNTAGT. The CDR3 sequence is 13 residues long.

This clone showed up just a few times. The rearrangement joins TRBV5-1 to TRBJ2-2; D is unclear. Germline V gene lookup returns CDR1 SGHRS and CDR2 YFSETQ. The V end was cut by 1 base, the J end by 5 bases, with 6 bases between. CDR3 length: 13 amino acids. The CDR3 bases are TGCGCCAGCAGCTTGTTAGGGACCGGGGAGCTGTTTTTT. It is translated as CASSLLGTGELFF.